This T cell receptor (beta chain) was identified during a study of Ad26.COV2.S vaccination and SARS-CoV-2 variants. Across the whole study: Donor joined the COV1001 Ad26.COV2.S trial arm. Study-level results: Measures of TCR breadth and depth may have fallen short of total T cell responses.

In this sample, this clone turned up once. Its antigen remains unknown. Germline V CDR1 and CDR2: SGHDT, YYEEEE. The trim removed 4 bases at V and 7 bases at J, leaving 3 bases unmatched. The CDR3 consists of 12 residues. Treatment described: around 19 received Ad26.COV2.S at low or high dose, single or two shots; about 5 received placebo; per-sample allocation not given. Sample collection was performed on day 63 after the first vaccine or placebo injection. Ad26 vector vaccine expressed Wuhan-strain SARS-CoV-2 spike. Generated by immunoSEQ multiplex PCR, the TCRdb table keeps only in-frame clones and is missing some. The table includes hundreds of thousands of clones, 80% to 90% detected once.

The chain carries TRBV5-6 and TRBJ2-7, with TRBD2 identical over 9 bases. The sequenced sample was peripheral blood, obtained in a trial of Ad26.COV2.S vaccine versus placebo. The source of this sequence is a person aged 18 to 65 who received the Ad26.COV2.S COVID-19 vaccine or a placebo. The CDR3 DNA sequence: TGTGCCAGCAGCCGGGGACTAGCAGAGCAGTACTTC. Its translation: CASSRGLAEQYF.